This T cell receptor beta chain was observed in a study of CD8 T cells in Susac syndrome. Study-wide points: It was acknowledged in the study that the number of individuals who were included in its TCR sequencing and HLA analysis was relatively small.

Germline-derived CDR1 and CDR2 are LGHDT and YNNKEL (reference sequence). The CDR3 is 13 amino acids. Trimming cost V 6 bases and J 4 bases, with 12 bases left between them. Sequencing of TCR beta was undertaken in CD8+ and CD4+ T cells derived from blood. As concerns this clonotype: Its target is not known.

The RNA, 0.5 to 1 ug, was put through reverse transcription using random hexamers. The immunoSEQ assay covered 54 Vbeta and 13 Jbeta segments for CDR3. TCRdb used MiXCR to reprocess the immunoSEQ multiplex PCR reads, holding one entry per CDR3 protein. The data show more than 250,000 distinct CDR3 sequences, 92% seen once. J is TRBJ1-1 and V is TRBV3-1; D is unresolved. The sequenced material came from CD4+ T cells from PBMCs. The TCR comes from a human donor with multiple sclerosis. The CDR3 region is CASSRTLATEAFF. CDR3 in DNA: TGTGCCAGCAGTCGAACGCTGGCCACTGAAGCTTTCTTT.